This TCR beta chain was recovered during a study of T cells after somatic rescue of genetic block. The assay was immunoSEQ multiplex PCR, and TCRdb's table has in-frame clones only and misses some. The sample contains 110,000 or so clones, around nine tenths of which appear only once. The ends were cut back, 4 bases at V and 2 bases at J, with 17 bases in the middle. Germline V CDR1 and CDR2: SGHVS, FQNEAQ. The CDR3 length is 16 residues. Sequencing input: peripheral blood mononuclear cells (PBMCs). This sequence was found in a woman aged 18 to 35. The V gene is TRBV7-8, the J gene TRBJ1-2, with a tentative D call TRBD1 (6 bases). The CDR3 loop reads CASSSSWAGANYGYTF. For the CDR3, the DNA is TGTGCCAGCAGCTCCTCTTGGGCGGGGGCGAACTATGGCTACACCTTC.